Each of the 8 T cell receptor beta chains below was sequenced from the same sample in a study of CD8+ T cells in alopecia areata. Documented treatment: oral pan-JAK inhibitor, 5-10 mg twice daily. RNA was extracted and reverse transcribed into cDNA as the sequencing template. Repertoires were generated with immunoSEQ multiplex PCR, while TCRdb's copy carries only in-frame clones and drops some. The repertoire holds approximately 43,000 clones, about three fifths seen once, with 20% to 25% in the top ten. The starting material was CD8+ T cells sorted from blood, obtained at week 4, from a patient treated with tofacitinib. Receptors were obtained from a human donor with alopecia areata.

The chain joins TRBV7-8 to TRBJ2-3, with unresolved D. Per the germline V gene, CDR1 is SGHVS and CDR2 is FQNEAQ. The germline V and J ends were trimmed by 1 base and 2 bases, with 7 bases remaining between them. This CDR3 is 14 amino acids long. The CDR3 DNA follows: TGTGCCAGCAGCTTAGAAGAGGACACAGATACGCAGTATTTT. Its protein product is CASSLEEDTDTQYF.

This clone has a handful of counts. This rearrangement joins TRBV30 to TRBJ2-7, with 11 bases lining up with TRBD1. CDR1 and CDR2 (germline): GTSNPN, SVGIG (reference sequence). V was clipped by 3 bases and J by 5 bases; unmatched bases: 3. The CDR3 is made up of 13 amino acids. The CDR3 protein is CAWRGQGDNEQYF. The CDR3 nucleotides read TGTGCCTGGAGGGGACAGGGGGACAACGAGCAGTACTTC. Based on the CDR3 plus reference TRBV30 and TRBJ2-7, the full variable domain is SQTIHQWPATLVQPVGSPLSLECTVEGTSNPNLYWYRQAAGRGLQLLFYSVGIGQISSEVPQNLSASRPQDRQFILSSKKLLLSDSGFYLCAWRGQGDNEQYFGPGTRLTVT.

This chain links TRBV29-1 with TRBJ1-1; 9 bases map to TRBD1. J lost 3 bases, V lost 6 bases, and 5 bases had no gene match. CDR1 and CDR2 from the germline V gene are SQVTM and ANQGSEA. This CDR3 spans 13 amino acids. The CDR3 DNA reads TGCAGCGTGGACAGGGGATGGGACACTGAAGCTTTCTTT. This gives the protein CSVDRGWDTEAFF.

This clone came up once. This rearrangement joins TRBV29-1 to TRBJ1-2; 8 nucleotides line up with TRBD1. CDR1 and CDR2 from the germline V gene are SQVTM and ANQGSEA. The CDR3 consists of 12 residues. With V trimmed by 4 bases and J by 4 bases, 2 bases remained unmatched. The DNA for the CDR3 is TGCAGCGTTGGGACAGGGTCCTATGGCTACACCTTC. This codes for CSVGTGSYGYTF.

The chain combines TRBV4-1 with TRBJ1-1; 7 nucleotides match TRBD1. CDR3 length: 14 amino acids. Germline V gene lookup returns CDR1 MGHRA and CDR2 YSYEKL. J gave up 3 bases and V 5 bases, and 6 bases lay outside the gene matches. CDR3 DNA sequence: TGCGCCAGCAGCACACCCAGGGGGGACACTGAAGCTTTCTTT. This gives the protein CASSTPRGDTEAFF.

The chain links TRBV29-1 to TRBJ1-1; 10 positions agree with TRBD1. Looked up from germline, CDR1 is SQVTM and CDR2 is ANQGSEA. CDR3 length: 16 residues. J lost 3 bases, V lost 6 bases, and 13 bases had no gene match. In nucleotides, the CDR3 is TGCAGCGTACACCGGGACAGGGGATTTGTTGACACTGAAGCTTTCTTT. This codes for CSVHRDRGFVDTEAFF.

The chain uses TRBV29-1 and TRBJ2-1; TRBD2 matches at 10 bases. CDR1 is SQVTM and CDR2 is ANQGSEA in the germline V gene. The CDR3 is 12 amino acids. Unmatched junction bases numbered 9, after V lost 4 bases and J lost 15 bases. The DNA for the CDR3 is TGCAGCGTTGGAGGGAGCGGGGGGGCGACGTTCTTC. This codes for CSVGGSGGATFF.

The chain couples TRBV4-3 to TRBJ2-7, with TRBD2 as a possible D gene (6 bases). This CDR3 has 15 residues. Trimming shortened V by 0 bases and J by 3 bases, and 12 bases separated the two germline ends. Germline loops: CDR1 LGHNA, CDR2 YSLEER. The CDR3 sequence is CASSQDVSGRYEQYF. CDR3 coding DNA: TGCGCCAGCAGCCAAGATGTGAGCGGGCGCTACGAGCAGTACTTC.